This entry concerns a single T cell receptor (beta chain). The sample belongs to a study of blood T cell repertoires in COVID-19. Overall study: The analysed material was cDNA or gDNA that came from T cells, B-cell-depleted T cells, or PBMCs.

The CDR3 contains 16 residues. Germline V gene data show CDR1 as SGHNT and CDR2 as YYREEE (reference sequence). The J segment lost 0 bases and the V segment lost 1 base, leaving 6 bases of the junction unmatched. Patients from Seattle were sampled longitudinally, starting during active infection. In the authors' workflow: Nucleated cell number was recorded as an estimate derived from reference gene primer amplification. Sequencing used immunoSEQ multiplex PCR; TCRdb keeps in-frame clones, though not all of them. V and J calls plus clone size are reproduced from that table; the DNA served to infer D and trimming. Among 200,000 to 300,000 clones listed, around nine tenths were seen once.

The sequenced material came from peripheral blood. The TCR sequence derives from a woman aged 55-69 years with COVID-19, enrolled during active disease. The V and J genes are TRBV5-4 and TRBJ2-7; 8 nucleotides line up with TRBD2. The CDR3 region is CASSLQTSASSYEQYF. The CDR3 DNA sequence: TGTGCCAGCAGCTTGCAGACTAGCGCGAGCTCCTACGAGCAGTACTTC.